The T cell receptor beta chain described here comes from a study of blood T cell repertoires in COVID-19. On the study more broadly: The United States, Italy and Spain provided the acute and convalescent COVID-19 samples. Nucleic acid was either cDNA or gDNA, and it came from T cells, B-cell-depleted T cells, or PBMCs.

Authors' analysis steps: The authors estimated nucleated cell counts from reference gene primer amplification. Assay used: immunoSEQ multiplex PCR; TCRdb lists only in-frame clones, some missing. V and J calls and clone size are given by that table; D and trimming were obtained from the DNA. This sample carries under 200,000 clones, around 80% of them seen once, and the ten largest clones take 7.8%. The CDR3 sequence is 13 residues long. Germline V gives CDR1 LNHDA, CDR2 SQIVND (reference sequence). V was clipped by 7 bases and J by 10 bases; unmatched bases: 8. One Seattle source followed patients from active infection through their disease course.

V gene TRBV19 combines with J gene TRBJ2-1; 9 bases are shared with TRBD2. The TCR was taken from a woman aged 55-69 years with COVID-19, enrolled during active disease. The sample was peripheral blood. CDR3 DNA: TGTGCCAGTAATCCGGGACTAGCTCGAGAGCAGTTCTTC. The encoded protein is CASNPGLAREQFF.